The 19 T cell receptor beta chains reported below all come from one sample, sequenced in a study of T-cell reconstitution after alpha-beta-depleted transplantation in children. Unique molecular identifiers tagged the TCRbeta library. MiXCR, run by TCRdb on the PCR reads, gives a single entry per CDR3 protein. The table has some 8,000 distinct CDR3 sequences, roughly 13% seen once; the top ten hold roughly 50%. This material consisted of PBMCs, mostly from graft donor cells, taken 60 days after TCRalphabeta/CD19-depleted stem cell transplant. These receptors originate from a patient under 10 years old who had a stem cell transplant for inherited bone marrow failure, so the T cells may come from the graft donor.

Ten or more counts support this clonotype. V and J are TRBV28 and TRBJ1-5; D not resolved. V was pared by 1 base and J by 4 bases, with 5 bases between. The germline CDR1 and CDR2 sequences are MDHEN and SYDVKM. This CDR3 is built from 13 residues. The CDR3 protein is CASSLSRNQPQHF. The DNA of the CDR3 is TGTGCCAGCAGTTTATCCCGGAATCAGCCCCAGCATTTT.

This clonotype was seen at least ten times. This CDR3 reads CASSAHNYGYTF. Here the CDR3 DNA reads TGTGCCAGCAGTGCCCATAACTATGGCTACACCTTC. The V and J genes are TRBV2 and TRBJ1-2; unclear D gene. The V gene's germline CDR1 is SNHLY and CDR2 FYNNEI. The CDR3 has 12 residues. V was clipped by 4 bases and J by 1 base, with 4 bases between them.

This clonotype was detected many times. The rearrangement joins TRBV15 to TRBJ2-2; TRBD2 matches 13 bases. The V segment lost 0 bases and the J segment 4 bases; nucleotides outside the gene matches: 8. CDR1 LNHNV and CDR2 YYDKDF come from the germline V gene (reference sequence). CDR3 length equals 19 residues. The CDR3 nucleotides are TGTGCCACCAGCAGAGAGGGACTAGCGGGATATGGGGGCACCGGGGAGCTGTTTTTT. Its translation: CATSREGLAGYGGTGELFF.

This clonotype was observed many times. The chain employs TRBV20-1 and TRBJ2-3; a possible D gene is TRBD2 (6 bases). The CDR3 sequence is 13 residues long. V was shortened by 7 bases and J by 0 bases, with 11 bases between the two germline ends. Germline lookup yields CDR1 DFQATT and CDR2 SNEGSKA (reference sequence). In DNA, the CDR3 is TGCAGTGTTACCGGGACTAGCACAGATACGCAGTATTTT. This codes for CSVTGTSTDTQYF.

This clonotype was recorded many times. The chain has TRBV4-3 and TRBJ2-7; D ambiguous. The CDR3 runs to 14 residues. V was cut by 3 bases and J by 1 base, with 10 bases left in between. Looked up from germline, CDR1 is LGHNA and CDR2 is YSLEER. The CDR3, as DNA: TGCGCCAGCAGCCAGGTCCACCAGTCCTACGAGCAGTACTTC. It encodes CASSQVHQSYEQYF.

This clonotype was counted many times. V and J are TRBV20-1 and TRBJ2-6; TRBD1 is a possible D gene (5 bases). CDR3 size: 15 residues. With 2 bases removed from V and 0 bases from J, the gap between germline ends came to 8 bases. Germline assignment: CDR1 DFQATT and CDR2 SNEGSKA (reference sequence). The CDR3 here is CSARSGASGANVLTF. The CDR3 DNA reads TGCAGTGCTAGATCTGGGGCCTCTGGGGCCAACGTCCTGACTTTC.

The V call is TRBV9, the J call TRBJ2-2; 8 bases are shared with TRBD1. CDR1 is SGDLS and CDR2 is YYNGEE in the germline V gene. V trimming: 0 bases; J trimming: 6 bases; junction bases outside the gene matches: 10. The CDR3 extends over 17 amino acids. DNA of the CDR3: TGTGCCAGCAGCGTAGCTCCGGCAGGGGGCGCTTCCGGGGAGCTGTTTTTT. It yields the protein CASSVAPAGGASGELFF.

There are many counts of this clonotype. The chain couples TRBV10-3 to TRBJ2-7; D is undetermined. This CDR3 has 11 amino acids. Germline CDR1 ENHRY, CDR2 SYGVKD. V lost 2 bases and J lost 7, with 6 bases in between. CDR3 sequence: CAISEGWEQYF. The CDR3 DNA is TGTGCCATCAGTGAGGGGTGGGAGCAGTACTTC.

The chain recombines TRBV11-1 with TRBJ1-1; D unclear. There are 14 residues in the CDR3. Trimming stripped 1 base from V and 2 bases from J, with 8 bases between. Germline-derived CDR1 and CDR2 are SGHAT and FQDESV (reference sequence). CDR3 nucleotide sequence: TGTGCCAGCAGCTTAGGGCAACAAAACACTGAAGCTTTCTTT. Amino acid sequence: CASSLGQQNTEAFF.

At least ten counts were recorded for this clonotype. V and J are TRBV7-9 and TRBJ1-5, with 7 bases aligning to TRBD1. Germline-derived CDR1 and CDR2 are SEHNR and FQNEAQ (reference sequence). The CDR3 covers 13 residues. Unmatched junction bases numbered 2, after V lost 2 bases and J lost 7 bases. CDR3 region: CASSLSGGQPQHF. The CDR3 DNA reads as TGTGCCAGCAGCTTATCAGGGGGACAGCCCCAGCATTTT. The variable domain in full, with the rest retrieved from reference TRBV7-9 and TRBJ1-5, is DTGVSQNPRHKITKRGQNVTFRCDPISEHNRLYWYRQTLGQGPEFLTYFQNEAQLEKSRLLSDRFSAERPKGSFSTLEIQRTEQGDSAMYLCASSLSGGQPQHFGDGTRLSIL.

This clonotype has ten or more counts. The CDR3 region is CASSEQGGSPLHF. The CDR3 region has the DNA TGTGCCAGCAGTGAACAGGGAGGTTCACCCCTCCACTTT. The V call is TRBV2, the J call TRBJ1-6; weak D call: TRBD1 (5 bases). This CDR3 has 13 residues. V was pared by 2 bases and J by 9 bases, with 8 bases between. Germline V CDR1 and CDR2: SNHLY, FYNNEI. The full variable domain, its missing parts supplied by reference TRBV2 and TRBJ1-6, is EPEVTQTPSHQVTQMGQEVILRCVPISNHLYFYWYRQILGQKVEFLVSFYNNEISEKSEIFDDQFSVERPDGSNFTLKIRSTKLEDSAMYFCASSEQGGSPLHFGNGTRLTVT.

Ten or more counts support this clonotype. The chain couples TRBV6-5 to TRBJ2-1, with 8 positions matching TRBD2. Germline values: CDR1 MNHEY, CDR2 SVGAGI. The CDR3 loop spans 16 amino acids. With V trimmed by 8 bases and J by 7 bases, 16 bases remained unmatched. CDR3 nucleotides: TGTGCCAGCGGAGGAATCAGCGGGAGTAGGCGGAATGAGCAGTTCTTC. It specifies CASGGISGSRRNEQFF.

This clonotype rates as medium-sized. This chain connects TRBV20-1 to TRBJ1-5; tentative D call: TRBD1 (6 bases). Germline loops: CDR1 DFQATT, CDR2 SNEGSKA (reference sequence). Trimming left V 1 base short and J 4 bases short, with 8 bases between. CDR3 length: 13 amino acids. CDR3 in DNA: TGCAGTGCTAGAGGGCAGGGGAATCAGCCCCAGCATTTT. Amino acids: CSARGQGNQPQHF.

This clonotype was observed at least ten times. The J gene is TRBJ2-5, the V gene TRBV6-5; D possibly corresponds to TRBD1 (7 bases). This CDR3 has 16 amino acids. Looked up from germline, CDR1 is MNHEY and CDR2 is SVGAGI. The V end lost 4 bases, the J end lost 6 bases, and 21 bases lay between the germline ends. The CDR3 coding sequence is TGTGCCAGCAGTTCTCACGGGACAGCCCGGGGGAAGACCCAGTACTTC. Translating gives CASSSHGTARGKTQYF.

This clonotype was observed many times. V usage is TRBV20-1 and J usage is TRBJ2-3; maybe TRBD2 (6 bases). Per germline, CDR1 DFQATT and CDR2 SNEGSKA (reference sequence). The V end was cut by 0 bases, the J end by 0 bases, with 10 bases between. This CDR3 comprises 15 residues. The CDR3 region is CSARDPGVSTDTQYF. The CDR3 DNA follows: TGCAGTGCTAGAGATCCGGGAGTCAGCACAGATACGCAGTATTTT.

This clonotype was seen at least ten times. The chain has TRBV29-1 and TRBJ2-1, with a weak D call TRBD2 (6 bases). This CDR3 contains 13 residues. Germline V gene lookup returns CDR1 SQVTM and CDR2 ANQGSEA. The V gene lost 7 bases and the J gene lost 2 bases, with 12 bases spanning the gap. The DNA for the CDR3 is TGCAGCGCCCGGGACTCCACCTACAATGAGCAGTTCTTC. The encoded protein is CSARDSTYNEQFF.

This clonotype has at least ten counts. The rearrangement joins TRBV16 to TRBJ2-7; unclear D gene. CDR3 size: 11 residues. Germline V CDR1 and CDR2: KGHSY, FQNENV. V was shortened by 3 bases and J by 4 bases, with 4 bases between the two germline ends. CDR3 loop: CASSQGYEQYF. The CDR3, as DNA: TGTGCCAGCAGCCAGGGGTACGAGCAGTACTTC.

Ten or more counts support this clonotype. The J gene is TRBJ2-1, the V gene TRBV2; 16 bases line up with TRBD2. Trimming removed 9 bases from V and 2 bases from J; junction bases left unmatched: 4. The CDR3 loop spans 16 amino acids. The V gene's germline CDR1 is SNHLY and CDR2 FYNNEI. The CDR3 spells CARGLAGGFPYNEQFF. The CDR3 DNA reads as TGTGCCAGGGGACTAGCGGGAGGGTTTCCCTACAATGAGCAGTTCTTC. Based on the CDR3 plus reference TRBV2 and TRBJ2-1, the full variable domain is EPEVTQTPSHQVTQMGQEVILRCVPISNHLYFYWYRQILGQKVEFLVSFYNNEISEKSEIFDDQFSVERPDGSNFTLKIRSTKLEDSAMYFCARGLAGGFPYNEQFFGPGTRLTVL.

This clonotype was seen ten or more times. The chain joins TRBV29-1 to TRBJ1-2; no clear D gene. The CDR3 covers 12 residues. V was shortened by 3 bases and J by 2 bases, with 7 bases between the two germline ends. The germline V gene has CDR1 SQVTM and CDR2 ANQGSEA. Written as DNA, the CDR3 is TGCAGCGTTGATCGGGGAAACTATGGCTACACCTTC. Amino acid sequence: CSVDRGNYGYTF.